A selection of T cell receptor beta chains follows, all from one sample in a study of blood T cell repertoires in COVID-19. Profiled with immunoSEQ multiplex PCR; TCRdb holds only in-frame clones, not every one. The sample holds 140,000 or so clones, around four fifths seen once. The sequencing sample was made of PBMCs or T cells enriched from blood (not recorded which). These receptors all come from a woman aged 45-65 years with acute COVID-19. Each CDR3 is given with its conserved first and last residue. A D gene is named only where the DNA matches it firmly. Clone size is given for some rows only: seen once, a few or many times, or a class if the clone is expanded.

size	V	D	J	CDR3	DNA
NA	TRBV3-1/TRBV3-2	NA	TRBJ2-2	CASSQGGAGELFF	TGTGCCAGCAGCCAAGGGGGGGCCGGGGAGCTGTTTTTT
NA	TRBV5-1	TRBD1	TRBJ1-3	CASSSGQGARGNTIYF	TGCGCCAGCAGCTCGGGACAGGGGGCGCGGGGAAACACCATATATTTT
NA	TRBV4-2	TRBD1	TRBJ1-6	CASSQVQGGNNSPLHF	TGTGCCAGCAGCCAAGTTCAGGGGGGTAATAATTCACCCCTCCACTTT
NA	TRBV14	NA	TRBJ1-1	CASSQGPQGLVTEAFF	TGTGCCAGCAGCCAAGGCCCCCAGGGGTTGGTCACTGAAGCTTTCTTT
once	TRBV19	NA	TRBJ2-7	CASSISPTGYYEQYF	TGTGCCAGTAGTATCTCTCCGACAGGATACTACGAGCAGTACTTC
NA	TRBV3-1/TRBV3-2	TRBD2	TRBJ2-4	CASSQNSGIPGGIQYF	TGTGCCAGCAGCCAAAATAGCGGGATCCCCGGGGGCATTCAGTACTTC
NA	TRBV27	TRBD1	TRBJ2-7	CASSLDRVGEQYF	TGTGCCAGCAGTTTAGACAGGGTCGGCGAGCAGTACTTC
NA	TRBV9	NA	TRBJ2-5	CASSVGVTREVETQYF	TGTGCCAGCAGCGTAGGGGTCACCAGGGAGGTAGAGACCCAGTACTTC
NA	TRBV9	TRBD1	TRBJ1-5	CASSPTGQYNQPQHF	TGTGCCAGCAGCCCCACGGGACAGTATAATCAGCCCCAGCATTTT
NA	TRBV5-8	NA	TRBJ2-6	CASSLTVYSGANVLTF	TGTGCCAGCAGCCTGACAGTATACTCTGGGGCCAACGTCCTGACTTTC
NA	TRBV4-1	NA	TRBJ1-1	CASSQGAVEAFF	TGCGCCAGCAGCCAGGGCGCAGTTGAAGCTTTCTTT
few	TRBV3-1/TRBV3-2	TRBD2	TRBJ2-1	CASSEGDLAGDRYRCEQFF	TGTGCCAGCAGCGAAGGGGATTTAGCGGGAGACAGGTATAGGTGTGAGCAGTTCTTC
NA	TRBV10-1	TRBD2	TRBJ2-1	CASAPGGYNEQFF	TGCGCCAGCGCTCCGGGAGGTTACAATGAGCAGTTCTTC
few	TRBV19	NA	TRBJ2-5	CASSRGGETQYF	TGTGCCAGTAGTCGAGGGGGAGAGACCCAGTACTTC
NA	TRBV29-1	NA	TRBJ1-2	CSAGTAGGYTF	TGCAGCGCTGGGACCGCGGGGGGCTACACCTTC
NA	TRBV30	TRBD1	TRBJ1-2	CASGQADGYTF	TGTGCCTCGGGACAGGCTGACGGCTACACCTTC
NA	TRBV19	TRBD1	TRBJ1-5	CASRKPGQGISNQPQHF	TGTGCCAGTAGGAAACCGGGACAGGGAATAAGCAATCAGCCCCAGCATTTT
NA	TRBV11-2	TRBD1	TRBJ1-5	CASSRGDRGFNQPQHF	TGTGCCAGCAGCCGGGGGGACAGGGGATTCAATCAGCCCCAGCATTTT
NA	TRBV19	TRBD2	TRBJ2-5	CASSPRLAGGPGEETQYF	TGTGCCAGTAGTCCGAGACTAGCGGGAGGGCCGGGGGAAGAGACCCAGTACTTC
NA	TRBV7-2	NA	TRBJ1-1	CASSWQGQDTEAFF	TGTGCCAGCAGCTGGCAGGGCCAGGACACTGAAGCTTTCTTT
NA	TRBV14	NA	TRBJ1-3	CASSQLFGGGDSGNTIYF	TGTGCCAGCAGCCAACTCTTTGGAGGAGGGGACTCTGGAAACACCATATATTTT
NA	TRBV9	TRBD1	TRBJ2-3	CASSQGGGQGFTDTQYF	TGTGCCAGCAGCCAAGGGGGGGGACAGGGCTTCACAGATACGCAGTATTTT
once	TRBV5-1	TRBD1	TRBJ1-4	CASSFGQGNEKLFF	TGCGCCAGCAGCTTCGGACAGGGGAATGAAAAACTGTTTTTT
NA	TRBV2	TRBD2	TRBJ2-5	CASRPWGRSSGRAGETQYF	TGTGCCAGCAGACCCTGGGGTCGGTCTAGCGGGAGGGCCGGCGAGACCCAGTACTTC
once	TRBV30	NA	TRBJ1-5	CAWSLSEDQPQHF	TGTGCCTGGAGTCTTTCCGAGGATCAGCCCCAGCATTTT
NA	TRBV5-6	TRBD1	TRBJ1-3	CASSYRPGGGNTIYF	TGTGCCAGCAGCTACCGACCAGGGGGTGGAAACACCATATATTTT
NA	TRBV6-5	NA	TRBJ1-1	CASSLRRAGAEAFF	TGTGCCAGCAGCTTACGACGGGCGGGGGCTGAAGCTTTCTTT
NA	TRBV5-4	NA	TRBJ2-5	CASSLRLARKETQYF	TGTGCCAGCAGCTTGCGTCTAGCGAGAAAAGAGACCCAGTACTTC
NA	TRBV18	NA	TRBJ2-5	CASSPGQETQYF	TGTGCCAGCTCCCCCGGCCAAGAGACCCAGTACTTC
NA	TRBV11-2	NA	TRBJ2-7	CASSLGRFASYEQYF	TGTGCCAGCAGCTTAGGTCGGTTTGCCTCCTACGAGCAGTACTTC
NA	TRBV12-3/TRBV12-4	TRBD2	TRBJ2-7	CASSLTSGYEQYF	TGTGCCAGCAGCTTGACTAGCGGGTACGAGCAGTACTTC
NA	TRBV5-8	NA	TRBJ1-2	CASTKRRGPNYGYTF	TGTGCCAGCACCAAAAGGCGAGGGCCCAACTATGGCTACACCTTC
NA	TRBV7-9	NA	TRBJ2-7	CASSLSRSEQYF	TGTGCCAGCAGCCTTTCTAGAAGCGAGCAGTACTTC
NA	TRBV19	NA	TRBJ2-1	CASSIPGSNEQFF	TGTGCCAGTAGTATCCCCGGGTCCAATGAGCAGTTCTTC
few	TRBV19	NA	TRBJ1-2	CASSNTGTNYGYTF	TGTGCCAGTAGTAACACCGGGACTAACTATGGCTACACCTTC
few	TRBV12-3/TRBV12-4	NA	TRBJ1-1	CASRTGWATEAFF	TGTGCCAGCAGAACAGGGTGGGCCACTGAAGCTTTCTTT
NA	TRBV11-3	NA	TRBJ2-3	CASSCTQGGPSTDTQYF	TGTGCCAGCAGCTGCACGCAGGGGGGACCGAGCACAGATACGCAGTATTTT
NA	TRBV18	NA	TRBJ1-2	CASSLVTDSPYGYTF	TGTGCCAGCTCGCTCGTAACCGACAGTCCCTATGGCTACACCTTC
NA	TRBV7-8	TRBD1	TRBJ2-1	CASSSLPQGAGGEQFF	TGTGCCAGCAGCTCCCTTCCACAGGGGGCCGGGGGAGAGCAGTTCTTC
NA	TRBV7-2	NA	TRBJ2-3	CASSPTTDTQYF	TGTGCCAGCAGCCCTACCACAGATACGCAGTATTTT